Given below is one TCR beta chain in context. In the authors' workflow: Using reference gene primer amplification, nucleated cell counts were estimated. Some clones are missing from TCRdb's copy, which holds only in-frame ones; the method was immunoSEQ multiplex PCR. The V and J calls and clone size were taken over from that table, and D and trimming were inferred from the DNA. The sample lists 100,000 to 150,000 clones; approximately 87% were seen once. Germline assignment: CDR1 LNHDA and CDR2 SQIVND (reference sequence). V was clipped by 5 bases and J by 6 bases; unmatched bases: 11. There are 15 residues in the CDR3. The entry originates in a study of blood T cell repertoires in COVID-19. As for the study in general: The study drew acute and convalescent COVID-19 samples from the United States, Italy and Spain. T cells, B-cell-depleted T cells, or PBMCs supplied cDNA or gDNA.

The sequence was obtained from a man in his sixties or seventies with active COVID-19. The chain uses TRBV19 and TRBJ2-7, with 9 bases identical to TRBD1. Sample: peripheral blood. The CDR3 region is CASSGGQGWPGEQYF. The CDR3 DNA reads TGTGCCAGTAGTGGGGGACAGGGCTGGCCTGGCGAGCAGTACTTC.